This TCR beta chain was retrieved from a study of breast tumors, draining lymph nodes, adjacent tissues. About this clonotype: The antigen remains undetermined.

Study-level findings and limits: Luminal-like breast cancer showed significantly higher tumor–nontumor repertoire similarity than basal-like.

The CDR3 has 14 amino acids. Germline CDR1 SNHLY, CDR2 FYNNEI. V gave up 1 base and J gave up 7 bases, with 11 bases separating them. Each CDR3 protein gets one entry after TCRdb re-called the multiplex PCR reads with MiXCR. The sample contains approximately 60,000 distinct CDR3 sequences, 45% to 60% of which appear only once. The TCR originated in a female donor with breast cancer. Some clones in this sample may be carry-over from other donors' samples. Sequencing was done on a sample of breast tumor tissue. The chain recombines TRBV2 with TRBJ2-1; the D gene is possibly TRBD1 (5 bases). In nucleotides, the CDR3 is TGTGCCAGCAGTGAAGAAAGGGGTACGAATGAGCAGTTCTTC. This sequence encodes CASSEERGTNEQFF.